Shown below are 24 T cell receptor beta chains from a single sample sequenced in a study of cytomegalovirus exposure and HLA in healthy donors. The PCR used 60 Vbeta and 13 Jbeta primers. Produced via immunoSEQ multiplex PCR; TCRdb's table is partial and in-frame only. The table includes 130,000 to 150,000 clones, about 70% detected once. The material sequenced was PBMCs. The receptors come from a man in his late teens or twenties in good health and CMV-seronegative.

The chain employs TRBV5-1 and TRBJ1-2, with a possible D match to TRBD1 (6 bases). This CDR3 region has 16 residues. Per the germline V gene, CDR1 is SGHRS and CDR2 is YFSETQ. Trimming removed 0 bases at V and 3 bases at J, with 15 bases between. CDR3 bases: TGCGCCAGCAGCTTGGAAGGGGGGGGGCAGGACTATGGCTACACCTTC. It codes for CASSLEGGGQDYGYTF.

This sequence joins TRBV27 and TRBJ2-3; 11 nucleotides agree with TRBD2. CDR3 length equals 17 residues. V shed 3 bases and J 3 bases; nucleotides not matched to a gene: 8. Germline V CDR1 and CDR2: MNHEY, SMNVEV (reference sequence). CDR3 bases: TGTGCCAGCAGTTTTCGGACACTAGCGGGAGTAACAGATACGCAGTATTTT. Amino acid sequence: CASSFRTLAGVTDTQYF.

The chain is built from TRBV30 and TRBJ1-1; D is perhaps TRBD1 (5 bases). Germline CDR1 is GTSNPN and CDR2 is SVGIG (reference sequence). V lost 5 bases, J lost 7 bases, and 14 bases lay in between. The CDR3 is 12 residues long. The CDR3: CAWYQGGSEAFF. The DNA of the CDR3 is TGTGCCTGGTACCAGGGTGGCAGTGAAGCTTTCTTT.

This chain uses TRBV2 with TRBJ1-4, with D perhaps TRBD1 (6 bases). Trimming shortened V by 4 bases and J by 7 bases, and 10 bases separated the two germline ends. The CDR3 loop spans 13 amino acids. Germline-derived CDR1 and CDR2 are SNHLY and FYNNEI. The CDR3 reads CASSGGGGEKLFF. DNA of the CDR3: TGTGCCAGCAGTGGTGGGGGCGGTGAAAAACTGTTTTTT.

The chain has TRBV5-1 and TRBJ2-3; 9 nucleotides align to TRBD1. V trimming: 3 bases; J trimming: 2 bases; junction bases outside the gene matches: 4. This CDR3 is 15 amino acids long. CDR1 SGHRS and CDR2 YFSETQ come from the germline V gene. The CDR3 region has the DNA TGCGCCAGCAGCTCGAGACAGGGGGTCACAGATACGCAGTATTTT. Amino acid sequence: CASSSRQGVTDTQYF.

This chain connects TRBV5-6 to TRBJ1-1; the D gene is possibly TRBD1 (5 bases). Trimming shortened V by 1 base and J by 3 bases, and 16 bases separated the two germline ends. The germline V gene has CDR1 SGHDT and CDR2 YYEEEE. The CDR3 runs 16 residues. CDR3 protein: CASSLSPGGEDTEAFF. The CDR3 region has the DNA TGTGCCAGCAGCTTGTCCCCGGGGGGGGAGGACACTGAAGCTTTCTTT.

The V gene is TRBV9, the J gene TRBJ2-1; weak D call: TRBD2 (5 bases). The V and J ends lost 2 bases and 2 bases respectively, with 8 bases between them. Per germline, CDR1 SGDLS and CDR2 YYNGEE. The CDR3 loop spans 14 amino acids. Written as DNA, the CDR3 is TGTGCCAGCAGCGTGTCCGGGACCTACAATGAGCAGTTCTTC. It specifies CASSVSGTYNEQFF.

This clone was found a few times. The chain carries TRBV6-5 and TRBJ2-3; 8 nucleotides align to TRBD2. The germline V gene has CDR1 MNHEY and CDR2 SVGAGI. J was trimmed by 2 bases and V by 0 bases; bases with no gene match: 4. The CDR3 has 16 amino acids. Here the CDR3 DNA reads TGTGCCAGCAGTTACTCAGAGCGGGAGACCACAGATACGCAGTATTTT. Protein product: CASSYSERETTDTQYF.

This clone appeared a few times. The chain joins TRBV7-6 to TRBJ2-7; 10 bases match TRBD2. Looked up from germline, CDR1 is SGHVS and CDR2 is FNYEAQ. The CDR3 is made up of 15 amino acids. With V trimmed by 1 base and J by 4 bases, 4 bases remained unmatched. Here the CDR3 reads CASSLEEREGYEQYF. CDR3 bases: TGTGCCAGCAGCTTAGAGGAGCGGGAGGGTTACGAGCAGTACTTC. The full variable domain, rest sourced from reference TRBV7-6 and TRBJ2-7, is GAGVSQSPRYKVTKRGQDVALRCDPISGHVSLYWYRQALGQGPEFLTYFNYEAQQDKSGLPNDRFSAERPEGSISTLTIQRTEQRDSAMYRCASSLEEREGYEQYFGPGTRLTVT.

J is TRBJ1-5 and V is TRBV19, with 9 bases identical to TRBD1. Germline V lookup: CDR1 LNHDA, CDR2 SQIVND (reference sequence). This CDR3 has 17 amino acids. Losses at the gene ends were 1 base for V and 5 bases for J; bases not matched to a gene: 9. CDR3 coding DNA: TGTGCCAGTAGTATAGCCCCAGCCGGGACAGGGTATCAGCCCCAGCATTTT. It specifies CASSIAPAGTGYQPQHF.

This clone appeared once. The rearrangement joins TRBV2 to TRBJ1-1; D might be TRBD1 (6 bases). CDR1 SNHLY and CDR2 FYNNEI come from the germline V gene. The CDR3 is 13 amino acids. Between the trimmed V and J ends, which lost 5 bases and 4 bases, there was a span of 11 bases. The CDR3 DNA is TGTGCCAGCAGTACACAGGGATCCACTGAAGCTTTCTTT. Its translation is CASSTQGSTEAFF.

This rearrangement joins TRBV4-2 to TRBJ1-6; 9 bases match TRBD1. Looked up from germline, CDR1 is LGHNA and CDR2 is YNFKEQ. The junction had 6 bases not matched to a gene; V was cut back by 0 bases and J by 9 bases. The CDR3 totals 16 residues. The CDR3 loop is CASSQELGTGSSPLHF. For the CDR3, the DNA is TGTGCCAGCAGCCAAGAATTAGGGACAGGGAGTTCACCCCTCCACTTT.

The DNA for the CDR3 is TGCGCCAGCAGCCAAGCGGCGGGACAGAACTACGAGCAGTACTTC. This encodes CASSQAAGQNYEQYF. The chain employs TRBV4-1 and TRBJ2-7, with D perhaps TRBD1 (7 bases). Germline values: CDR1 MGHRA, CDR2 YSYEKL. Deletions cut 1 base from V and 3 bases from J, with 13 bases between. This CDR3 contains 15 residues.

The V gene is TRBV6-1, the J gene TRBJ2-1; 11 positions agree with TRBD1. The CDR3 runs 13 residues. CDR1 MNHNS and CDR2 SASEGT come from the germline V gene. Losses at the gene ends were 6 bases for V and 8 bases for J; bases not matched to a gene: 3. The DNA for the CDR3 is TGTGCCAGCAGGGACAGGGGGCAGGATGAGCAGTTCTTC. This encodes CASRDRGQDEQFF.

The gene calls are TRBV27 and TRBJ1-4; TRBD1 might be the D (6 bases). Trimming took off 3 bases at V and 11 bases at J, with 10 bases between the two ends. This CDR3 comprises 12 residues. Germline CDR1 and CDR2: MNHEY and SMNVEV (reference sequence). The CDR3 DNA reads TGTGCCAGCAGTTTTCCACAGGGTAAACTGTTTTTT. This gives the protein CASSFPQGKLFF.

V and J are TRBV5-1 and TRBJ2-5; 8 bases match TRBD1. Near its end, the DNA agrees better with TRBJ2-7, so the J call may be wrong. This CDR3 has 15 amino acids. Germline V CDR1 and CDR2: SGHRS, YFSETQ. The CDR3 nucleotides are TGCGCCAGCTACCCGGACAGGGTATCCTTCTACGAGCAGTACTTC. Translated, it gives CASYPDRVSFYEQYF.

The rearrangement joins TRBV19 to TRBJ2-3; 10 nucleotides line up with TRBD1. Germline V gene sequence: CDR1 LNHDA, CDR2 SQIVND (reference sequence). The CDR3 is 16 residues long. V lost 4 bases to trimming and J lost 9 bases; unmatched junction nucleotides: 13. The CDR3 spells CASSTTLTGGGLTQYF. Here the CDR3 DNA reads TGTGCCAGTAGTACAACCCTGACAGGGGGCGGGTTGACGCAGTATTTT.

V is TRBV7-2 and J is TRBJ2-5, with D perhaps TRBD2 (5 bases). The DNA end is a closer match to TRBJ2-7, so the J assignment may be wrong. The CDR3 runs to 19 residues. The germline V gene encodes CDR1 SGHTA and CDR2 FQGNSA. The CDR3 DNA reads TGTGCCAGCAGCCTACAGCGGTTACGACCGGGCGCGAGGGCCTACGAGCAGTACTTC. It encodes CASSLQRLRPGARAYEQYF.

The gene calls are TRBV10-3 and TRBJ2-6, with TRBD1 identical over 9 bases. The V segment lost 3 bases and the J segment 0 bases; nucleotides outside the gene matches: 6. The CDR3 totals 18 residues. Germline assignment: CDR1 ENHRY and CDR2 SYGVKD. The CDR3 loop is CAISDWDRVSSGANVLTF. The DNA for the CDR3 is TGTGCCATCAGTGACTGGGACAGGGTTAGCTCTGGGGCCAACGTCCTGACTTTC.

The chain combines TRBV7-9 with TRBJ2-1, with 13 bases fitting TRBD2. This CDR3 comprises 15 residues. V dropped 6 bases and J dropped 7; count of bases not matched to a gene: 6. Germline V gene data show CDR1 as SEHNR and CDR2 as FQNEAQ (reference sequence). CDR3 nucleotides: TGTGCCAGCAGTTATACTAGCGGGGGGGCAAATGAGCAGTTCTTC. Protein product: CASSYTSGGANEQFF.

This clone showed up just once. The DNA for the CDR3 is TGTGCCAGCAGGGGGGGCGACAGGGTATCTAGCACAGATACGCAGTATTTT. Amino acid sequence: CASRGGDRVSSTDTQYF. This chain connects TRBV2 to TRBJ2-3; D is perhaps TRBD1 (7 bases). Deletions cut 6 bases from V and 0 bases from J, with 19 bases between. This CDR3 spans 17 amino acids. Germline values: CDR1 SNHLY, CDR2 FYNNEI.

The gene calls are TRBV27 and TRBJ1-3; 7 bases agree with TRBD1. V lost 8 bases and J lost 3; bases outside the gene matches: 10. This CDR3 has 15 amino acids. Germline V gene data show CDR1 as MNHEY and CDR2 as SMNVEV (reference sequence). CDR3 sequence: CASRRNRDSGNTIYF. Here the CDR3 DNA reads TGTGCCAGCCGGAGGAATAGGGACAGTGGAAACACCATATATTTT.

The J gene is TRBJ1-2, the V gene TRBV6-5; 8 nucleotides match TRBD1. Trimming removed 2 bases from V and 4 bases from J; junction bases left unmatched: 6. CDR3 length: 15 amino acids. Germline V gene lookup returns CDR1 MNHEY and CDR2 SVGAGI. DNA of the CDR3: TGTGCCAGCAGTTACGCAGGGGGCGCCGGCTATGGCTACACCTTC. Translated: CASSYAGGAGYGYTF.

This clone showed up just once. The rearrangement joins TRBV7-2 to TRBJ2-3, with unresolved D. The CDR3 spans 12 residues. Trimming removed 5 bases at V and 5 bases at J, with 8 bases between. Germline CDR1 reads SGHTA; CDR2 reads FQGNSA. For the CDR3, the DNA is TGTGCCAGCAGCCCATATAGAGATACGCAGTATTTT. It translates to CASSPYRDTQYF.